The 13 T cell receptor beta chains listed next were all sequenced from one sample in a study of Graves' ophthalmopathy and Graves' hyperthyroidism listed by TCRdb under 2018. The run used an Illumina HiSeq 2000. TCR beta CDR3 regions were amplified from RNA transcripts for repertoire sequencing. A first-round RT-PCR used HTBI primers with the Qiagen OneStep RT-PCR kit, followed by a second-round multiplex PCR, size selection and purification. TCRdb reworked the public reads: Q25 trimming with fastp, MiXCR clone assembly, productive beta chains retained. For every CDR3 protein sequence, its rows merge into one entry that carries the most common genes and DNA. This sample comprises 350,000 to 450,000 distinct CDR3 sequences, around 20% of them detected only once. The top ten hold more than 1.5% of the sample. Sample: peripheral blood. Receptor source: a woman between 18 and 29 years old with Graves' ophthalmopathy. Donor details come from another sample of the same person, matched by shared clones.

CDR3 amino acids: CATSDSWGETQYF. Written as DNA, the CDR3 is TGTGCCACCAGTGATAGTTGGGGAGAGACCCAGTACTTC. The chain links TRBV24-1 to TRBJ2-5; no definite D call. The CDR3 sequence is 13 residues long. Germline V gene data show CDR1 as KGHDR and CDR2 as SFDVKD. V dropped 3 bases and J dropped 4 bases, with 8 bases sitting between them.

CDR3: CASTREDYGYTF. DNA of the CDR3: TGTGCCAGCACCAGGGAGGACTATGGCTACACCTTC. The chain recombines TRBV12-3 or TRBV12-4 with TRBJ1-2; perhaps TRBD1 as D (5 bases). The V end was cut by 7 bases, the J end by 3 bases, with 9 bases between. The CDR3 is made up of 12 amino acids.

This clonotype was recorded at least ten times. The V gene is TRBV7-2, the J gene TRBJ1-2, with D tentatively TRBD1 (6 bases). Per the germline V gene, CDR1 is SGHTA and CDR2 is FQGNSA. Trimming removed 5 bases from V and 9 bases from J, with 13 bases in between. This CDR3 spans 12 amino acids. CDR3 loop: CASSPRGVSYTF. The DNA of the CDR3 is TGTGCCAGCAGCCCGAGGGGGGTAAGCTACACCTTC. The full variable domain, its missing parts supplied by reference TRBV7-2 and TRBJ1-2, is GAGVSQSPSNKVTEKGKDVELRCDPISGHTALYWYRQSLGQGLEFLIYFQGNSAPDKSGLPSDRFSAERTGGSVSTLTIQRTQQEDSAVYLCASSPRGVSYTFGSGTRLTVV.

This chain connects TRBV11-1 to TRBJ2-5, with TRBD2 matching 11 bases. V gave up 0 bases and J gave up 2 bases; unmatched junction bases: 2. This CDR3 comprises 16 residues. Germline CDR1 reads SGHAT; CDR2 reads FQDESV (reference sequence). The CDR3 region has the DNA TGTGCCAGCAGCTTAGCGGGACTAGCGGCACAAGAGACCCAGTACTTC. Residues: CASSLAGLAAQETQYF.

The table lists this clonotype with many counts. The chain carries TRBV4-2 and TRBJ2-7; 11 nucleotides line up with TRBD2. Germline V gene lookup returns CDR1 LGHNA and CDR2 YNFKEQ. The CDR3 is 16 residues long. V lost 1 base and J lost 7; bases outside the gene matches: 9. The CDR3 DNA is TGTGCCAGCAGCCAAGTAGTAGCGGGAGGGCCGGAGGAGCAGTACTTC. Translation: CASSQVVAGGPEEQYF.

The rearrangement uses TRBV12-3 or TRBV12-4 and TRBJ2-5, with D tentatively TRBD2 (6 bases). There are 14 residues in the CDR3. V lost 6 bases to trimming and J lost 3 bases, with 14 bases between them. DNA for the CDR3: TGTGCCAGCAGCGCCCCGGGACTCGAAGAGACCCAGTACTTC. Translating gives CASSAPGLEETQYF.

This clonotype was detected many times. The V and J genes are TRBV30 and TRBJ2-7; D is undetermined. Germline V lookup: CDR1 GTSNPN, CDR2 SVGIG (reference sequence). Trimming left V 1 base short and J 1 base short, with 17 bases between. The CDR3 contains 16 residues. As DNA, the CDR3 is TGTGCCTGGAGTGGTAGATTCGGGCGTAGTTCCTACGAGCAGTACTTC. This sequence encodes CAWSGRFGRSSYEQYF.

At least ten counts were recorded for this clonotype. DNA for the CDR3: TGTGCCTGGCATCAGGGACAGGGACTTCAGACTGAAGCTTTCTTT. Encoded protein: CAWHQGQGLQTEAFF. This chain links TRBV30 with TRBJ1-1; 9 bases map to TRBD1. The CDR3 sequence is 15 residues long. CDR1 and CDR2 (germline): GTSNPN, SVGIG (reference sequence). The trim removed 5 bases at V and 5 bases at J, leaving 12 bases unmatched.

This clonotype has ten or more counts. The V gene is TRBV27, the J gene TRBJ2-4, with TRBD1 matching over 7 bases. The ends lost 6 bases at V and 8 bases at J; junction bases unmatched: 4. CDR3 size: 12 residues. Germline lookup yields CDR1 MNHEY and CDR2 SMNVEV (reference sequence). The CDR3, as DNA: TGTGCCAGCAGCAACAGGGGTGACATTCAGTACTTC. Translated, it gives CASSNRGDIQYF.

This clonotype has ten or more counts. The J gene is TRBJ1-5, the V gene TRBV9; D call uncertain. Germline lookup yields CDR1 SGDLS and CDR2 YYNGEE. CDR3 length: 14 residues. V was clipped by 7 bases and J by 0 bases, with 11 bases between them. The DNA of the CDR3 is TGTGCCAGCGGAGGCGGGTCTAGCAATCAGCCCCAGCATTTT. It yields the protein CASGGGSSNQPQHF.

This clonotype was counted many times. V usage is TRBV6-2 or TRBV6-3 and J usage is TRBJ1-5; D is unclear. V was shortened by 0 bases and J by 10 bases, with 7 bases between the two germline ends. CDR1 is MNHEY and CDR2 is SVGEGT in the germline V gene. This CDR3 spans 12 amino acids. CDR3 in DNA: TGTGCCAGCAGTTACTCGAAGGAACCCCAGCATTTT. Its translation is CASSYSKEPQHF.

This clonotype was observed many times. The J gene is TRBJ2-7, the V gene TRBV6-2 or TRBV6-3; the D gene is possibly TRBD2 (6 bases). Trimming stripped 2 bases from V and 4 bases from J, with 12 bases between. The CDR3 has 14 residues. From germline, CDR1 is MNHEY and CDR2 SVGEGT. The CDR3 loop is CASSYTREPYEQYF. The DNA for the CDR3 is TGTGCCAGCAGTTACACCCGGGAGCCTTACGAGCAGTACTTC.

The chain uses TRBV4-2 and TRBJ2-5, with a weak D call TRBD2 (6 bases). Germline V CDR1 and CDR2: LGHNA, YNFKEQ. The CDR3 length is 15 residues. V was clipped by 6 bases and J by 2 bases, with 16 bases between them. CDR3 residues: CASSYQGGGQETQYF. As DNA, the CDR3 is TGTGCCAGCAGTTACCAGGGAGGAGGACAAGAGACCCAGTACTTC.